The 14 T cell receptor beta chains below all came from one sample that was sequenced in a study of T-cell reconstitution after alpha-beta-depleted transplantation in children listed by TCRdb under 2016. Libraries were constructed by PCR. Sequenced using an Illumina HiSeq 2500. TCR library preparation used molecular barcoding, with unique molecular identifiers applied to normalize quantification of the TCRbeta repertoire. TCRdb ran its own pipeline on the public reads, namely fastp trimming at Q25 and MiXCR clone calling, and kept in-frame beta chains. All rows with the same CDR3 protein become a single entry with the most common DNA and genes. The sample yields around 680,000 distinct CDR3 sequences; around a sixth were counted once. The ten top clones hold approximately 1.1% of the sample. The sample in question was PBMCs from the stem cell graft donor, obtained from the stem cell graft. The receptors derive from a human donor who donated a stem cell graft to a child with acute myeloid leukemia.

This clonotype was counted at least ten times. The V gene is TRBV20-1, the J gene TRBJ2-1; 8 positions match TRBD2. The V gene end was trimmed by 6 bases and the J gene end by 7 bases; junction bases not matched to a gene: 11. CDR1 and CDR2 (germline): DFQATT, SNEGSKA (reference sequence). This CDR3 comprises 14 residues. The CDR3 protein is CSAPPAGAQNEQFF. CDR3 in DNA: TGCAGTGCCCCTCCAGCGGGGGCTCAGAATGAGCAGTTCTTC.

Points on this clonotype: It may be a read error: a sequence one base away is much more abundant. V gene TRBV20-1 combines with J gene TRBJ2-2; 9 bases agree with TRBD1. The CDR3 has 17 amino acids. The J segment lost 4 bases and the V segment lost 5 bases, leaving 14 bases of the junction unmatched. CDR1 DFQATT and CDR2 SNEGSKA come from the germline V gene (reference sequence). In DNA form, the CDR3 reads TGCAGTGCTCGTATTCGGGACAGGGCAACGATCACCGGGGAGCTGTTTTTT. This translates into CSARIRDRATITGELFF.

This clonotype was recorded a few times. The genes are TRBV25-1 and TRBJ1-1, with a tentative D call TRBD1 (5 bases). With 4 bases removed from V and 0 bases from J, the gap between germline ends came to 9 bases. Germline values: CDR1 MGHDK, CDR2 SYGVNS. This CDR3 region has 14 residues. DNA for the CDR3: TGTGCCAGCAGTGGATGGGACGTGAACACTGAAGCTTTCTTT. Translated, it gives CASSGWDVNTEAFF.

This clonotype has a single count. The V gene is TRBV6-5, the J gene TRBJ2-7; TRBD2 is a possible D gene (5 bases). Germline V gene lookup returns CDR1 MNHEY and CDR2 SVGAGI. The CDR3 is 14 amino acids. Between the trimmed V and J ends, which lost 3 bases and 8 bases, there was a span of 17 bases. The CDR3 DNA follows: TGTGCCAGCAGTTATCAACCTGGGGAGAGCCAGCAGTACTTC. Its translation is CASSYQPGESQQYF.

There are many counts of this clonotype. At one of its ends the junction is not consistent with the germline gene, which may arise from a read error. J is TRBJ2-1 and V is TRBV5-1; D is possibly TRBD1 or TRBD2 (5 bases each). This CDR3 has 15 residues. Germline V gives CDR1 SGHRS, CDR2 YFSETQ. The CDR3 sequence is CASSLEGTSYNEQFF. The CDR3 bases are TGTGCCAGCAGCTTAGAAGGGACGTCCTACAATGAGCAGTTCTTC. Together with reference TRBV5-1 and TRBJ2-1, the CDR3 gives the full variable domain: KAGVTQTPRYLIKTRGQQVTLSCSPISGHRSVSWYQQTPGQGLQFLFEYFSETQRNKGNFPGRFSGRQFSNSRSEMNVSTLELGDSALYLCASSLEGTSYNEQFFGPGTRLTVL.

There are many counts of this clonotype. CDR3 loop: CSAPTSGETQYF. CDR3 in DNA: TGCAGTGCACCAACTAGCGGGGAGACCCAGTACTTC. The chain recombines TRBV20-1 with TRBJ2-5, with 9 positions matching TRBD2. This CDR3 has 12 amino acids. Germline V CDR1 and CDR2: DFQATT, SNEGSKA (reference sequence). V shed 6 bases, J shed 5 bases, and the junction held 4 bases outside the gene matches.

This clonotype was seen only once. At one boundary the junction diverges from the germline segment, which might be a read error. The rearrangement uses TRBV20-1 and TRBJ1-3; no reliable D call. Germline V gives CDR1 DFQATT, CDR2 SNEGSKA (reference sequence). This CDR3 has 11 amino acids. The CDR3, as DNA: TGCAGTGCCCCGCTCGGAAACAGCATATATTTT. This encodes CSAPLGNSIYF.

This clonotype was detected ten times or more. The V and J genes are TRBV20-1 and TRBJ1-6; the D is unclear. The CDR3 consists of 16 residues. With 0 bases removed from V and 13 bases from J, the gap between germline ends came to 22 bases. Germline loops: CDR1 DFQATT, CDR2 SNEGSKA (reference sequence). The CDR3 bases are TGCAGTGCTAGAGAGGCGGGGTACGTGGGGTTTGCCCCCCTCCACTTT. Amino acid sequence: CSAREAGYVGFAPLHF.

The sample holds many counts of this clonotype. This CDR3 reads CSAYGIFPSSSTDTQYF. The DNA of the CDR3 is TGCAGTGCTTACGGCATTTTCCCCTCCTCTAGCACAGATACGCAGTATTTT. This sequence joins TRBV20-1 and TRBJ2-3; D is undetermined. The CDR3 covers 17 residues. The V gene's germline CDR1 is DFQATT and CDR2 SNEGSKA (reference sequence). The V and J ends lost 5 bases and 0 bases respectively, with 21 bases between them.

This clonotype was seen only a few times. The rearrangement links TRBV20-1 to TRBJ2-3; D is ambiguous. CDR3 length: 11 residues. Germline-derived CDR1 and CDR2 are DFQATT and SNEGSKA (reference sequence). CDR3 loop: CSAVLTDTQYF. The CDR3 DNA follows: TGCAGCGCCGTTTTGACAGATACGCAGTATTTT.

This clonotype was recorded many times. In nucleotides, the CDR3 is TGTGCCAGCAGTCCCCAGGGGGCTGACTATGGCTACACCTTC. Translating it yields CASSPQGADYGYTF. This chain connects TRBV6-1 to TRBJ1-2; 8 bases fit TRBD1. V shed 5 bases, J shed 3 bases, and the junction held 5 bases outside the gene matches. Germline assignment: CDR1 MNHNS and CDR2 SASEGT. This CDR3 contains 14 residues.

This clonotype has a count of ten or more. The rearrangement links TRBV5-6 to TRBJ2-7; D unresolved. The V end was cut by 2 bases, the J end by 6 bases, with 12 bases between. Germline CDR1 and CDR2: SGHDT and YYEEEE. The CDR3 sequence is 13 residues long. The CDR3 loop is CASSLASSSEQYF. CDR3 DNA sequence: TGTGCCAGCAGCTTAGCGTCGTCTTCCGAGCAGTACTTC.

V is TRBV9 and J is TRBJ2-7; D is ambiguous. Germline CDR1 reads SGDLS; CDR2 reads YYNGEE. V was pared by 4 bases and J by 4 bases, with 12 bases between. The CDR3 extends over 13 amino acids. This chain's CDR3 is CASSISTSYEQYF. The CDR3 bases are TGTGCCAGCAGCATTTCGACGAGTTACGAGCAGTACTTC.

This clonotype occurred a few times. V is TRBV9 and J is TRBJ2-4, with D uncertain. The V end was cut by 4 bases, the J end by 5 bases, with 16 bases between. CDR3 size: 15 residues. Germline CDR1 and CDR2: SGDLS and YYNGEE. Here the CDR3 reads CASSLSLDGENIQYF. Here the CDR3 DNA reads TGTGCCAGCAGCCTATCTCTCGACGGTGAAAACATTCAGTACTTC.